The present TCR beta chain was sequenced within a study of Ad26.COV2.S vaccination and SARS-CoV-2 variants. About the study: Donor allocation was to the COV1001 Ad26.COV2.S trial arm.

V was trimmed by 1 base and J by 4 bases, leaving 11 bases between them. The CDR3 is 15 residues long. CDR1 is SGHTA, CDR2 FQGNSA, per germline. Study observations and caveats: Individuals receiving vaccine had higher spike-specific TCR breadth than placebo recipients did.

Produced via immunoSEQ multiplex PCR; TCRdb's table is partial and in-frame only. The data show roughly 300,000 clones, around 88% seen once. Points on this clone: The antigen remains unidentified.

Regarding treatment: approximately 18 received Ad26.COV2.S at low or high dose, single or two shots; several received placebo; per-sample allocation not given. Samples analyzed were those drawn on day 63 after the first vaccine or placebo injection. This clonotype was obtained from a person between 18 and 65 years old who received the Ad26.COV2.S COVID-19 vaccine or a placebo. The chain recombines TRBV7-2 with TRBJ1-5; possible D gene TRBD1, 5 bases. Sequences were derived from peripheral blood, sampled in a trial of Ad26.COV2.S vaccine versus placebo. The CDR3 spells CASSLVPPGNQPQHF. For the CDR3, the DNA is TGTGCCAGCAGCTTAGTTCCCCCAGGGAATCAGCCCCAGCATTTT.